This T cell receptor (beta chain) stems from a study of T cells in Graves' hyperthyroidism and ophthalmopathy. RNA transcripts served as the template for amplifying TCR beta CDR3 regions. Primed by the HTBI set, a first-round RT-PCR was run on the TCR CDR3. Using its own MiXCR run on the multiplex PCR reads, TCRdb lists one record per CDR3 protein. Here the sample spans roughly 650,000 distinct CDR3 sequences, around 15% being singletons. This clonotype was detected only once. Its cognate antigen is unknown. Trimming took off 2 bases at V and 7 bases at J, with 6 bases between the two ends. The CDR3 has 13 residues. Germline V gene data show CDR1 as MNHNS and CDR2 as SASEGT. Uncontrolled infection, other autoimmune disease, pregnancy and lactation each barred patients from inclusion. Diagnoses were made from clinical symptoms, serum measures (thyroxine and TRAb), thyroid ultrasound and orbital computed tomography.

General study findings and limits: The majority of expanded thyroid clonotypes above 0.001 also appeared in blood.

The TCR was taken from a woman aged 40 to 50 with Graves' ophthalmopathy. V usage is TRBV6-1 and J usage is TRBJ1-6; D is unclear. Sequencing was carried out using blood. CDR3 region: CASSERENSPLHF. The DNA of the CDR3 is TGTGCCAGCAGTGAAAGGGAGAATTCACCCCTCCACTTT.